One sample yielded the 24 T cell receptor beta chains listed below, sequenced in a study of T-cell memory formation after mild COVID-19. Using its own MiXCR run on the 5' RACE reads, TCRdb lists one record per CDR3 protein. The table shows approximately 390,000 distinct CDR3 sequences, with roughly 15% occurring only once. The sample taken for sequencing was PBMCs or a T cell subset sorted from them (not recorded which). These receptors originate from a man aged 18-30 years who had mild COVID-19 (a few samples of this study predate the infection). Cell type and time point are not known.

V usage is TRBV10-3 and J usage is TRBJ2-5, with 12 bases fitting TRBD2. The CDR3 spans 15 residues. J gave up 2 bases and V 2 bases, and 0 bases lay outside the gene matches. The germline V gene has CDR1 ENHRY and CDR2 SYGVKD. CDR3 residues: CAISEGTSGQETQYF. For the CDR3, the DNA is TGTGCCATCAGTGAGGGGACTAGCGGGCAAGAGACCCAGTACTTC.

This clonotype was recorded a few times. The rearrangement links TRBV5-1 to TRBJ1-1; D uncertain. The germline V and J ends were trimmed by 4 bases and 5 bases, with 18 bases remaining between them. Germline CDR1 is SGHRS and CDR2 is YFSETQ. The CDR3 contains 15 residues. The CDR3 coding sequence is TGCGCCAGCAGCCCCCGGACCCTGGAGAATACTGAAGCTTTCTTT. Protein sequence: CASSPRTLENTEAFF.

The chain recombines TRBV7-2 with TRBJ2-5; D tentatively reads TRBD1 or TRBD2 (5 bases each). CDR3 length: 12 amino acids. V lost 5 bases and J lost 5, with 9 bases in between. Germline V CDR1 and CDR2: SGHTA, FQGNSA. The CDR3 reads CASSAWGETQYF. For the CDR3, the DNA is TGTGCCAGCAGCGCCTGGGGGGAGACCCAGTACTTC.

CDR3 residues: CASSVFYRGQDEQYV. The CDR3 DNA reads TGTGCCAGCAGTGTATTTTACAGGGGGCAAGACGAGCAGTACGTC. This rearrangement joins TRBV6-1 to TRBJ2-7; 9 positions match TRBD1. The CDR3 has 15 amino acids. Per the germline V gene, CDR1 is MNHNS and CDR2 is SASEGT. V lost 4 bases, J lost 5 bases, and 9 bases stayed unmatched.

This chain links TRBV7-9 with TRBJ2-1; a possible D gene is TRBD1 (6 bases). The ends were cut back, 5 bases at V and 3 bases at J, with 17 bases in the middle. The germline gives CDR1 SEHNR, CDR2 FQNEAQ (reference sequence). The CDR3 is 16 residues long. The CDR3 sequence is CASSPRRTEYYNEQFF. CDR3 DNA sequence: TGTGCCAGCAGCCCTCGTCGGACAGAGTACTACAATGAGCAGTTCTTC.

This clonotype was observed a handful of times. The V gene is TRBV11-2, the J gene TRBJ2-7; D is perhaps TRBD2 (6 bases). From germline, CDR1 is SGHAT and CDR2 FQNNGV. Trimming shortened V by 5 bases and J by 8 bases, and 28 bases separated the two germline ends. The CDR3 runs 17 residues. Here the CDR3 DNA reads TGTGCCAGCAGCGTCAGGGAGGCGTTTTTAGGATGGCGAAAGCAGTACGTC. Protein sequence: CASSVREAFLGWRKQYV.

This chain uses TRBV5-6 with TRBJ2-7; 9 bases fit TRBD2. This CDR3 is 14 amino acids long. J lost 5 bases, V lost 0 bases, and 3 bases had no gene match. Germline V gene sequence: CDR1 SGHDT, CDR2 YYEEEE. CDR3 sequence reads: CASSLVAGVHEQYF. The CDR3 nucleotides read TGTGCCAGCAGCTTGGTAGCGGGGGTTCACGAGCAGTACTTC.

The chain combines TRBV5-5 with TRBJ2-7; D may match TRBD1 or TRBD2 (5 bases each). The CDR3 totals 14 residues. The V end lost 2 bases, the J end lost 3 bases, and 12 bases lay between the germline ends. CDR1 is SGHKS and CDR2 is YYEKEE in the germline V gene (reference sequence). This CDR3 is CASSFGLGVYEQYV. For the CDR3, the DNA is TGTGCCAGCAGCTTTGGACTGGGGGTCTACGAGCAGTACGTC.

V is TRBV6-5 and J is TRBJ1-2; D is undetermined. Germline V gives CDR1 MNHEY, CDR2 SVGAGI. There are 14 residues in the CDR3. V was cut by 2 bases and J by 4 bases, with 11 bases left in between. The CDR3 region is CASSYEKTSYGYTF. Written as DNA, the CDR3 is TGTGCCAGCAGTTACGAAAAGACGAGCTATGGCTACACCTTC.

This clonotype was seen more than once but under ten times. V gene TRBV5-1 combines with J gene TRBJ2-1, with D hard to call. Germline V gene lookup returns CDR1 SGHRS and CDR2 YFSETQ. Trimming took off 6 bases at V and 3 bases at J, with 13 bases between the two ends. The CDR3 consists of 14 residues. The CDR3 nucleotides read TGCGCCAGCACCCCCTCACCAAACTACAATGAGCAGTTCTTC. It codes for CASTPSPNYNEQFF.

The chain couples TRBV4-3 to TRBJ1-2; D unresolved. Looked up from germline, CDR1 is LGHNA and CDR2 is YSLEER. The ends were cut back, 1 base at V and 4 bases at J, with 10 bases in the middle. The CDR3 spans 14 residues. The CDR3 coding sequence is TGCGCCAGCAGCCAAGGTCGGCGGTTCTATGGCTACACCTTC. Translated, it gives CASSQGRRFYGYTF.

In this sample, this clonotype turned up a few times. The chain employs TRBV7-6 and TRBJ2-7; D is perhaps TRBD1 (6 bases). Germline-derived CDR1 and CDR2 are SGHVS and FNYEAQ. Trimming cost V 5 bases and J 6 bases, with 23 bases left between them. The CDR3 has 16 amino acids. CDR3 loop: CASSSAGTQSLGEQYF. The CDR3 DNA sequence: TGTGCCAGCAGCAGTGCCGGGACACAGTCCCTCGGCGAGCAGTACTTC.

The chain recombines TRBV5-1 with TRBJ1-5; D call uncertain. V was pared by 0 bases and J by 1 base, with 11 bases between. The length of the CDR3 is 16 residues. Per germline, CDR1 SGHRS and CDR2 YFSETQ. The CDR3 DNA sequence: TGCGCCAGCAGCTTGGGAATAGCAACGAGCAATCAGCCCCAGCATTTT. Translating it yields CASSLGIATSNQPQHF.

The genes are TRBV12-3 or TRBV12-4 and TRBJ1-1; D unresolved. The ends were cut back, 2 bases at V and 11 bases at J, with 12 bases in the middle. The CDR3 spans 12 residues. The CDR3 here is CASSLNWERAFF. In DNA, the CDR3 is TGTGCCAGCAGTTTAAATTGGGAGAGGGCTTTCTTT.

This clonotype appeared a few times. The chain combines TRBV4-1 with TRBJ2-5; D tentatively fits TRBD1 or TRBD2 (5 bases each). This CDR3 is 14 amino acids long. Germline CDR1 is MGHRA and CDR2 is YSYEKL. V dropped 2 bases and J dropped 2 bases, with 9 bases sitting between them. The CDR3 protein is CASSQPGRQETQYF. In nucleotides, the CDR3 is TGCGCCAGCAGCCAACCGGGACGTCAAGAGACCCAGTACTTC.

The genes are TRBV20-1 and TRBJ1-5, with 9 bases identical to TRBD1. The CDR3 runs 16 residues. V was pared by 3 bases and J by 1 base, with 7 bases of the junction left unmatched. Germline values: CDR1 DFQATT, CDR2 SNEGSKA (reference sequence). The chain's CDR3 is CSARPSTGGSNQPQHF. CDR3 in DNA: TGCAGTGCTAGGCCCTCGACAGGGGGGAGCAATCAGCCCCAGCATTTT.

J is TRBJ1-5 and V is TRBV12-3 or TRBV12-4; D is perhaps TRBD1 (5 bases). Trimming took 3 bases from V and 6 from J, leaving 12 bases between them. The CDR3 spans 14 residues. The DNA of the CDR3 is TGTGCCAGCAGTTTCCAGGGCGAGAGTCAGCCCCAGCATTTT. Translation: CASSFQGESQPQHF.

The sample holds a few counts of this clonotype. V gene TRBV7-6 combines with J gene TRBJ2-1, with D possibly being TRBD2 (5 bases). The length of the CDR3 is 13 residues. Trimming removed 5 bases from V and 5 bases from J, with 10 bases in between. Germline V lookup: CDR1 SGHVS, CDR2 FNYEAQ. CDR3 sequence: CASSRGLNNEQFF. The CDR3 DNA sequence: TGTGCCAGCAGCAGAGGACTCAACAATGAGCAGTTCTTC. The whole variable domain, remainder taken from reference TRBV7-6 and TRBJ2-1, is GAGVSQSPRYKVTKRGQDVALRCDPISGHVSLYWYRQALGQGPEFLTYFNYEAQQDKSGLPNDRFSAERPEGSISTLTIQRTEQRDSAMYRCASSRGLNNEQFFGPGTRLTVL.

The chain carries TRBV11-2 and TRBJ1-4, with 10 positions matching TRBD1. There are 14 residues in the CDR3. V gave up 6 bases and J gave up 8 bases; unmatched junction bases: 6. Germline V lookup: CDR1 SGHAT, CDR2 FQNNGV. This CDR3 reads CASRRTGGGEKLFF. The DNA of the CDR3 is TGTGCCAGCAGGAGGACAGGGGGTGGGGAAAAACTGTTTTTT.

This clonotype was recorded a few times. This sequence joins TRBV7-9 and TRBJ1-2; TRBD1 might be the D (6 bases). This CDR3 is built from 14 residues. V shed 2 bases and J shed 3 bases, with 10 bases lying between them. Germline CDR1 SEHNR, CDR2 FQNEAQ (reference sequence). This CDR3 reads CASSLNREYYGYTF. Here the CDR3 DNA reads TGTGCCAGCAGCTTAAACAGGGAATACTATGGCTACACCTTC.

This chain joins TRBV7-6 and TRBJ1-5, with D perhaps TRBD1 (6 bases). Deletions cut 2 bases from V and 5 bases from J, with 13 bases between. The length of the CDR3 is 15 residues. Germline CDR1 reads SGHVS; CDR2 reads FNYEAQ. This CDR3 reads CASSLKGGGDQPQHF. The CDR3 nucleotides read TGTGCCAGCAGCTTAAAAGGGGGTGGGGATCAGCCCCAGCATTTT.

The V call is TRBV6-5, the J call TRBJ1-5; the D gene is possibly TRBD1 (5 bases). The CDR3 is 14 amino acids. Trimming cost V 5 bases and J 1 base, with 9 bases left between them. Germline V gene lookup returns CDR1 MNHEY and CDR2 SVGAGI. CDR3 coding DNA: TGTGCCAGCAGTGCCCGGGACAGCAATCAGCCCCAGCATTTT. This codes for CASSARDSNQPQHF.

This clonotype was seen more than once but under ten times. The chain is built from TRBV12-3 or TRBV12-4 and TRBJ2-4; D gene unclear. The CDR3 is made up of 13 amino acids. Trimming left V 8 bases short and J 9 bases short, with 17 bases between. This CDR3 reads CASGSGGLGIQYF. In nucleotides, the CDR3 is TGTGCCAGCGGATCTGGCGGTCTTGGCATTCAGTACTTC.

This clonotype came up many times. This chain joins TRBV5-6 and TRBJ2-3; 9 bases agree with TRBD2. V gave up 1 base and J gave up 2 bases; unmatched junction bases: 5. CDR3 length: 16 residues. CDR1 and CDR2 (germline): SGHDT, YYEEEE. The CDR3 bases are TGTGCCAGCAGCTTGTTGGCTAGCGGGGACACAGATACGCAGTATTTT. Translating it yields CASSLLASGDTDTQYF.